This TCR beta chain was identified during a study of T cell changes during pregnancy in multiple sclerosis. Looked up from germline, CDR1 is SGHAT and CDR2 is FQNNGV. V was clipped by 0 bases and J by 7 bases; unmatched bases: 4. The CDR3 consists of 14 residues. Libraries were prepared by immunoSEQ multiplex PCR; TCRdb keeps only in-frame clonotypes and omits some of them. The sample lists about 100,000 clones; almost 95% were seen once. The chain couples TRBV11-2 to TRBJ1-2, with 8 bases matching TRBD1. The TCR sequence derives from a female donor with multiple sclerosis, enrolled in a pregnancy study. Material: peripheral blood, obtained before pregnancy. The CDR3 DNA reads TGTGCCAGCAGCTTAGACTTCGGGACAGGTGGCTACACCTTC. Amino acid sequence: CASSLDFGTGGYTF.